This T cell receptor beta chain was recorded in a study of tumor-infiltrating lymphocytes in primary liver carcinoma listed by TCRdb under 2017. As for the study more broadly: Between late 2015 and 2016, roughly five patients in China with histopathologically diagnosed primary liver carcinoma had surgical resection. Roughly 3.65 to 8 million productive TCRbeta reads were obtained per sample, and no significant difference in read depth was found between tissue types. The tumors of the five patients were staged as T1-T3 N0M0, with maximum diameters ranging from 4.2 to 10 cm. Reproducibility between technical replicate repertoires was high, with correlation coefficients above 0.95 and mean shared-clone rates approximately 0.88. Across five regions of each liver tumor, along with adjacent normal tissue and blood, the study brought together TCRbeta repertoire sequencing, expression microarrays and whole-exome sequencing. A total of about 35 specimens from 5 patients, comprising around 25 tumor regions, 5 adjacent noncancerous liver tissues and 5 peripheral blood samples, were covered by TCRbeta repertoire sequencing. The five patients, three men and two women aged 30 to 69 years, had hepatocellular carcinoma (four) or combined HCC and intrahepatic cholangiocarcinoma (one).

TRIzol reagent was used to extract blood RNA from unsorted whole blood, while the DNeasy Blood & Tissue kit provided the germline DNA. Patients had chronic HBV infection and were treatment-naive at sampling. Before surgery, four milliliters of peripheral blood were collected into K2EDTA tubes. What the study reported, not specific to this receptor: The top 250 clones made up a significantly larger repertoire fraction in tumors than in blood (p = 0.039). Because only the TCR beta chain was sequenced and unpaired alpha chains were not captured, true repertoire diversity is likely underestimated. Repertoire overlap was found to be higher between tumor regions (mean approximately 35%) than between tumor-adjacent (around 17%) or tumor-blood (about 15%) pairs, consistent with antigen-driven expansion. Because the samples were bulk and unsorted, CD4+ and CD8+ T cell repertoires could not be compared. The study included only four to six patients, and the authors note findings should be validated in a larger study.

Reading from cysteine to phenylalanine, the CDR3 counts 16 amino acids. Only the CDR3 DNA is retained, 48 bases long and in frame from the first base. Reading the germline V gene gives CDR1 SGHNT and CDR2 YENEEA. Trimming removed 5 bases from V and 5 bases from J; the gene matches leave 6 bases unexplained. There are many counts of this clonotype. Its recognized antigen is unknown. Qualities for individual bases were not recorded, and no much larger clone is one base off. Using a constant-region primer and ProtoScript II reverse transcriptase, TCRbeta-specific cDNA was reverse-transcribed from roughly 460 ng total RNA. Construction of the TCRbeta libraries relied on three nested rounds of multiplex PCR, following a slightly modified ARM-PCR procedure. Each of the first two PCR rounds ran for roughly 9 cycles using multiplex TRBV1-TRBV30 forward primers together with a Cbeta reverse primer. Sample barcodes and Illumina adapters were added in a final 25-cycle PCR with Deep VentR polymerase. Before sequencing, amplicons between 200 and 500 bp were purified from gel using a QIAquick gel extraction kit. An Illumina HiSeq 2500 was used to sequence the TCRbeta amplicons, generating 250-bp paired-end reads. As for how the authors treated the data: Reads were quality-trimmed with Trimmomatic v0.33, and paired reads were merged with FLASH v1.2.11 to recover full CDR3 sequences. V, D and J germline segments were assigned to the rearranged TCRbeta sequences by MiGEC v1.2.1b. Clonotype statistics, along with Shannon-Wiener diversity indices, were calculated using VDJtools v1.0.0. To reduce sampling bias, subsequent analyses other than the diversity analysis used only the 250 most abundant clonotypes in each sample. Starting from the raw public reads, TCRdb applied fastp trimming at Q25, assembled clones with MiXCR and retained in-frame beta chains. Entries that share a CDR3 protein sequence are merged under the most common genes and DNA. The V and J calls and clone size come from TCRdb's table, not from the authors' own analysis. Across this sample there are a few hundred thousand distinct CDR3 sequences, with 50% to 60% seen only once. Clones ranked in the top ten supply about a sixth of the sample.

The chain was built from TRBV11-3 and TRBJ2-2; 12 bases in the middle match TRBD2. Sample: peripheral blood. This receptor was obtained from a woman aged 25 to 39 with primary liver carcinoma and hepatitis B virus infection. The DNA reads TGTGCCAGCAGCACCCCCGGGACTAGCGGGACCGGGGAGCTGTTTTTT. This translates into CASSTPGTSGTGELFF.